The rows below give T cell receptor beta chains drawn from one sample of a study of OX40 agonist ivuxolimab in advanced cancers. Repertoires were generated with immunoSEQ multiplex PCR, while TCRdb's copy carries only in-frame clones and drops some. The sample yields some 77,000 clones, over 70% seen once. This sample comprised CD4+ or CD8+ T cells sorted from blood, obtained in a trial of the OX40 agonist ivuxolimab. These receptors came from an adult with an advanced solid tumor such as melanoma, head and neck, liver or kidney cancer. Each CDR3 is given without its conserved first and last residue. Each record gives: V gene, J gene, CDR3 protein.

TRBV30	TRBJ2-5	ACSRGWGSLGEAQY
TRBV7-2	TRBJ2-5	ASSLTGTQY
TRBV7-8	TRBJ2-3	ASSLWGFSTDTQY
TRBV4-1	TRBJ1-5	ASSQGQVSNQPQH
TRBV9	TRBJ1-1	ASSVGGRNAEAF
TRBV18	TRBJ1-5	ASSPGGFNQPQH
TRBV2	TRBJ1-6	ASSYARQNSPLH
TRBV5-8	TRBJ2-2	ASSSARRTGELF
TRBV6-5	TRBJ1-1	ASIKQGFTEAF
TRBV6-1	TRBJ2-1	ASTQGGAGEQF
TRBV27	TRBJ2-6	ATFASGANVLT
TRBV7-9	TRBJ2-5	ASSWGSTQY
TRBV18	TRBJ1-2	ASSPIGLGDTGYGYT
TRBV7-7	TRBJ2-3	ASSTGLASTDTQY
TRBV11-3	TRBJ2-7	ATPPGTEKKAEQY
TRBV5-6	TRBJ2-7	ASSLVAGGPREQY
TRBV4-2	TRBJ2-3	ASSQEFGGGADTQY
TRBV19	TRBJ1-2	ASRGGLTHGYT
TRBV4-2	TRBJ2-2	ASSQGWGIGNTGELF
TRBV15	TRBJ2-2	ATSREVTGVLGELF
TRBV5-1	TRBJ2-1	ATQKLDGRPGNEQF
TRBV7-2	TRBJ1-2	ASGSLTGEDGYGYT
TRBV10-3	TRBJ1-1	ATSMDTEAF
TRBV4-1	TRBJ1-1	ASSLEQANTEAF
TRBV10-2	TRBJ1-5	ASSELQGAQH
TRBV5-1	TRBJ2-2	ASSPNGGPDTGELF
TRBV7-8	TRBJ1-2	ASASGVYGYT
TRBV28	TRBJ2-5	ASSSGTPQETQY
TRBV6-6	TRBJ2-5	ASRERTSLVETQY
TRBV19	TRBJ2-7	ASSMFPGQNLYEQY